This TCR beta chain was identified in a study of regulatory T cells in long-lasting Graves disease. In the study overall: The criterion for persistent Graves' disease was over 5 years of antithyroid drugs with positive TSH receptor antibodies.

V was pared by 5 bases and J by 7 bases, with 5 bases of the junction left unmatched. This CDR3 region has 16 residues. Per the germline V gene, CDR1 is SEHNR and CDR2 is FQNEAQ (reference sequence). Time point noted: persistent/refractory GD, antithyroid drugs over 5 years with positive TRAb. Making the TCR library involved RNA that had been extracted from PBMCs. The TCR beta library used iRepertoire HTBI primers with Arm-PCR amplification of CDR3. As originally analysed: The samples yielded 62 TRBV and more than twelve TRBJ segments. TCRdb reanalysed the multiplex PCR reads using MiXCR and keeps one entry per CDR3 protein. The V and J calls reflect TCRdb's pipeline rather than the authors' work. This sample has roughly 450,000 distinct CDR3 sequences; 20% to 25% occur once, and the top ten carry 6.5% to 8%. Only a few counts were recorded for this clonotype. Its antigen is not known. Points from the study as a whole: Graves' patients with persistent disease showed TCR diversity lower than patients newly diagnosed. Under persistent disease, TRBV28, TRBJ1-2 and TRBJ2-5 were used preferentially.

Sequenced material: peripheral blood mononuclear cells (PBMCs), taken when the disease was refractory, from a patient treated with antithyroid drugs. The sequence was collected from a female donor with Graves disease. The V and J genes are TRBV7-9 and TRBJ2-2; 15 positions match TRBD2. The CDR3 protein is CASSPWTSGRVGELFF. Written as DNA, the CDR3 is TGTGCCAGCAGCCCGTGGACTAGCGGGAGGGTCGGGGAGCTGTTTTTT.